The clone carrying this TCR beta chain was seen more than once but under ten times. What it binds is not known. Germline CDR1 DFQATT, CDR2 SNEGSKA (reference sequence). The CDR3 totals 14 residues. With 3 bases removed from V and 5 bases from J, the gap between germline ends came to 14 bases. After constant-region reverse-primer amplification, full-length variable regions underwent semi-nested PCR with Nested Universal Primer A. TCRdb independently ran MiXCR on the 5' RACE reads; one entry per CDR3 protein. The sample lists around 33,000 distinct CDR3 sequences, approximately 24% occurring once. Memory CD4+ T cells were sorted as CD4+CD45RO+CD25- cells. Study-wide results and caveats: The TCR gene usage of tumor memory CD4+ T cells clustered together with blood and lymph node memory CD4+ cells and with lymph node naive CD4+ cells. Larger-cohort validation covered only one TCR beta V-J rearrangement.

Sequenced input: memory CD4+ T cells sorted from blood. The subset was: memory CD4+ T cells, CD4+CD45RO+CD25-. The chain has TRBV20-1 and TRBJ2-1, with a possible D match to TRBD1 (6 bases). The clonotype originates from a female donor with breast cancer. CDR3: CSASGVRDNNEQFF. DNA of the CDR3: TGCAGTGCTAGCGGGGTCCGGGACAACAATGAGCAGTTCTTC.